This entry is about one TCR beta chain. This clonotype was counted at least ten times. Its antigen remains undetermined. Base qualities are not at hand, and no much larger clone is one base apart. The sample is drawn from a study of CD8 T cells in ankylosing spondylitis (dated by TCRdb to 2016 to 2017). General notes on the study: The study set out to find disease-linked TCR variants by profiling T cell receptor beta repertoires in ankylosing spondylitis patients and healthy donors. The full study cohort was made up of 25 to 30 ankylosing spondylitis patients and about a hundred healthy donors. Peripheral blood was sampled, and synovial fluid was additionally collected from ankylosing spondylitis patients.

Its CDR3 holds 16 amino acids, cysteine through phenylalanine. The kept DNA is CDR3 alone, 48 bases in frame from the first base. After removal of 1 base from V and 6 bases from J, the junction retains 6 bases not matched to a gene. CDR1 and CDR2 are drawn from the germline V gene: SGHTA, FQGNSA. The run used an Illumina HiSeq 2500. Quantitative 5'-RACE with molecular barcodes was the method used to prepare the TCR beta libraries. On the study's bioinformatics: A new computational method, built on a probabilistic model of VDJ rearrangement, was used to identify disease-linked TCR variants. TCRdb reprocessing: public reads trimmed at Q25 with fastp, clones called with MiXCR, in-frame beta chains kept. Merged by CDR3 protein, the rows form single entries marked with the most common genes and DNA. None of the V and J calls come from the authors' own analysis; TCRdb made them. The sample table contains roughly 240,000 distinct CDR3 sequences; only one count was recorded for 7% to 10% of them. The ten largest clones represent around 5.1% of the sample.

Overall study results and their limits: Some of the motif variants had been reported before in the synovial fluid and blood of reactive arthritis patients, a finding that suggests common disease-initiation mechanisms. Blood from ankylosing spondylitis patients appeared to be characterized by a TCR beta motif made up of several highly homologous amino acid variants. A CD8+ phenotype was shown by the disease-linked clones, which were found at relatively low frequencies in peripheral blood. The disease-linked clones were reported to be significantly enriched in matched synovial fluid samples from ankylosing spondylitis patients.

The chain is assembled from TRBV7-2 and TRBJ2-2; TRBD1 matches 9 bases in the middle. The sample was blood, either unsorted or a sorted T cell fraction (not recorded which). This receptor was obtained from a female donor with ankylosing spondylitis or in good health (not recorded which). The DNA sequence follows: TGTGCCAGCAGCTTAGACAGGGGGCTCCTGGCCGGGGAGCTGTTTTTT. It translates as CASSLDRGLLAGELFF.